The TCR beta chain described here comes from a study of T cell changes during pregnancy in multiple sclerosis. TCRdb's table, derived via immunoSEQ multiplex PCR, lists solely in-frame clones and lacks some. The top ten clones hold around 0.3% of a sample with more than 60,000 clones, roughly 90% of them seen once. Germline CDR1 is LGHNA and CDR2 is YNFKEQ. The CDR3 totals 17 residues. With 0 bases removed from V and 5 bases from J, the gap between germline ends came to 17 bases. The source of this sequence is a female donor in good health, enrolled as a control in a pregnancy study. The chain is built from TRBV4-2 and TRBJ2-1; possible D gene TRBD2, 7 bases. The source was CD4+ T cells from peripheral blood mononuclear cells, collected in the third trimester of pregnancy. CDR3 sequence reads: CASSQEKGGLRNNEQFF. As DNA, the CDR3 is TGTGCCAGCAGCCAAGAAAAGGGGGGGTTGAGGAACAATGAGCAGTTCTTC.